The 27 T cell receptor beta chains below come from one sample, sequenced in a study of T-cell memory formation after mild COVID-19. Each CDR3 protein gets one entry after TCRdb re-called the 5' RACE reads with MiXCR. Here the sample spans around 130,000 distinct CDR3 sequences, around 15% being singletons. Material: PBMCs or a T cell subset sorted from them (not recorded which). The receptors stem from an adult woman who had mild COVID-19 (a few samples of this study predate the infection). Cell type and time point are not known.

The V and J genes are TRBV9 and TRBJ2-1; 7 bases are a match to TRBD2. The trim removed 4 bases at V and 7 bases at J, leaving 8 bases unmatched. The CDR3 spans 14 residues. Germline V CDR1 and CDR2: SGDLS, YYNGEE. CDR3 sequence reads: CASSPGLEINEQFF. Written as DNA, the CDR3 is TGTGCCAGCAGCCCCGGACTAGAAATAAATGAGCAGTTCTTC.

This clonotype has only a few counts. The chain combines TRBV9 with TRBJ2-3; 8 bases line up with TRBD1. This CDR3 is 15 amino acids long. Germline loops: CDR1 SGDLS, CDR2 YYNGEE. V lost 3 bases and J lost 4; bases outside the gene matches: 7. The CDR3: CASSASGTGPDTQYF. Written as DNA, the CDR3 is TGTGCCAGCAGCGCCTCCGGGACAGGCCCAGATACGCAGTATTTT.

The chain joins TRBV19 to TRBJ2-1; TRBD2 matches 7 bases. Trimming removed 10 bases from V and 1 base from J; junction bases left unmatched: 7. The CDR3 is 14 amino acids. CDR1 is LNHDA, CDR2 SQIVND, per germline (reference sequence). The CDR3 bases are TGTGCCACCACTGACGGGGGGTCCTACAATGAGCAGTTCTTC. Protein product: CATTDGGSYNEQFF.

About this clonotype: Just one base apart from a much larger clone, this may be a read error. J is TRBJ2-7 and V is TRBV5-5; D possibly corresponds to TRBD1 (6 bases). Germline V gives CDR1 SGHKS, CDR2 YYEKEE (reference sequence). The CDR3 contains 14 residues. Trimming stripped 3 bases from V and 3 bases from J, with 13 bases between. CDR3 in amino acids: CASSSGIGGYEQYF. The CDR3 DNA follows: TGTGCCAGCAGCTCCGGGATAGGGGGCTACGAGCAGTACTTC.

The chain carries TRBV12-3 or TRBV12-4 and TRBJ1-1; D gene unclear. The V and J ends lost 3 bases and 0 bases respectively, with 20 bases between them. The CDR3 has 18 amino acids. The CDR3 spells CASSFSGNVRHMNTEAFF. CDR3 bases: TGTGCCAGCAGTTTTTCTGGGAACGTGAGGCACATGAACACTGAAGCTTTCTTT.

The sample holds a few counts of this clonotype. The V and J genes are TRBV24-1 and TRBJ2-1; 11 nucleotides match TRBD2. This CDR3 has 16 amino acids. Germline V lookup: CDR1 KGHDR, CDR2 SFDVKD. V dropped 4 bases and J dropped 4; count of bases not matched to a gene: 5. This CDR3 is CATSDQLAGEYNEQFF. CDR3 DNA: TGTGCCACCAGTGACCAACTAGCGGGAGAGTACAATGAGCAGTTCTTC.

Only a few counts were recorded for this clonotype. The J gene is TRBJ2-7, the V gene TRBV15; D possibly matches TRBD1 or TRBD2 (5 bases each). The V and J ends lost 4 bases and 3 bases respectively, with 19 bases between them. The CDR3 contains 16 residues. Germline CDR1 LNHNV, CDR2 YYDKDF (reference sequence). The CDR3 nucleotides are TGTGCCACCAGCACCCGCACCTCAGGGACCTTCTACGAGCAGTACTTC. Its protein product is CATSTRTSGTFYEQYF.

This clonotype came up a few times. The rearrangement links TRBV28 to TRBJ2-7, with D tentatively TRBD1 or TRBD2 (6 bases each). This CDR3 comprises 15 residues. The V gene's germline CDR1 is MDHEN and CDR2 SYDVKM. Between the trimmed V and J ends, which lost 7 bases and 0 bases, there was a span of 16 bases. Written as DNA, the CDR3 is TGTGCCAGCACCCCACAGCCGGGGGCCTCCTACGAGCAGTACTTC. Protein product: CASTPQPGASYEQYF. The full variable domain, in which reference TRBV28 and TRBJ2-7 provide the parts outside the CDR3, is DVKVTQSSRYLVKRTGEKVFLECVQDMDHENMFWYRQDPGLGLRLIYFSYDVKMKEKGDIPEGYSVSREKKERFSLILESASTNQTSMYLCASTPQPGASYEQYFGPGTRLTVT.

The chain employs TRBV13 and TRBJ1-1, with D perhaps TRBD1 (6 bases). The CDR3 runs 15 residues. Deletions cut 4 bases from V and 6 bases from J, with 18 bases between. Germline V lookup: CDR1 PRHDT, CDR2 FYEKMQ (reference sequence). The CDR3 here is CASSSQGRGHAEAFF. Here the CDR3 DNA reads TGTGCCAGCAGCTCACAGGGAAGAGGCCACGCTGAAGCTTTCTTT.

The V gene is TRBV12-3 or TRBV12-4, the J gene TRBJ1-2; a weak D match, TRBD1 (5 bases). V gave up 5 bases and J gave up 6 bases, with 16 bases separating them. The CDR3 runs to 14 residues. The CDR3 is CASSPYGGWDGYTF. The CDR3 nucleotides are TGTGCCAGCAGTCCCTACGGGGGTTGGGATGGCTACACCTTC.

The V call is TRBV20-1, the J call TRBJ2-3; 7 bases fit TRBD1. V shed 6 bases and J 2 bases; nucleotides not matched to a gene: 8. This CDR3 is built from 14 residues. Germline V lookup: CDR1 DFQATT, CDR2 SNEGSKA (reference sequence). CDR3 nucleotides: TGCAGTGCCCCGGGACAGATATCCACAGATACGCAGTATTTT. This translates into CSAPGQISTDTQYF.

This clonotype was seen more than once but under ten times. The chain is built from TRBV29-1 and TRBJ2-2; D is uncertain. The CDR3 consists of 13 residues. Germline V gives CDR1 SQVTM, CDR2 ANQGSEA. V gave up 2 bases and J gave up 1 base, with 5 bases separating them. The CDR3 protein is CSVEWENTGELFF. The CDR3 bases are TGCAGCGTTGAATGGGAGAACACCGGGGAGCTGTTTTTT.

This clonotype was recorded a few times. V usage is TRBV12-3 or TRBV12-4 and J usage is TRBJ1-2; TRBD1 matches at 7 bases. CDR3 size: 14 residues. The trim removed 6 bases at V and 4 bases at J, leaving 8 bases unmatched. CDR3 residues: CASRPGQKTYGYTF. Here the CDR3 DNA reads TGTGCCAGCAGACCGGGACAGAAAACCTATGGCTACACCTTC.

V and J are TRBV6-6 and TRBJ2-2; D is unclear. The germline CDR1 and CDR2 sequences are MNHNY and SVGAGI (reference sequence). This CDR3 contains 12 residues. Trimming removed 8 bases from V and 4 bases from J, with 8 bases in between. The CDR3 sequence is CASGPRTGELFF. The CDR3 nucleotides are TGTGCCAGCGGACCACGCACCGGGGAGCTGTTTTTT.

V gene TRBV25-1 combines with J gene TRBJ2-2, with 13 nucleotides matching TRBD2. The CDR3 is made up of 17 amino acids. Germline V gene sequence: CDR1 MGHDK, CDR2 SYGVNS. V was clipped by 3 bases and J by 3 bases; unmatched bases: 4. CDR3 in amino acids: CASSERLAGGDTGELFF. The CDR3 DNA reads as TGTGCCAGCAGTGAGAGACTAGCGGGGGGTGACACCGGGGAGCTGTTTTTT.

This clonotype has more than one count but fewer than ten. This sequence joins TRBV20-1 and TRBJ2-7; 9 bases line up with TRBD1. Trimming removed 7 bases from V and 6 bases from J; junction bases left unmatched: 13. The CDR3 totals 14 residues. Germline loops: CDR1 DFQATT, CDR2 SNEGSKA (reference sequence). This CDR3 is CSGAPRQGVSEQYF. The CDR3 nucleotides read TGCAGTGGCGCACCTCGACAGGGGGTAAGCGAGCAGTACTTC.

This chain connects TRBV5-1 to TRBJ2-3; 10 bases match TRBD1. The CDR3 covers 18 residues. Germline V CDR1 and CDR2: SGHRS, YFSETQ. V trimming: 1 base; J trimming: 1 base; junction bases outside the gene matches: 9. CDR3 in DNA: TGCGCCAGCAGCTTGTCCGGACAGGGGGGAAGTGGCACAGATACGCAGTATTTT. This sequence encodes CASSLSGQGGSGTDTQYF. Looking up the rest from reference TRBV5-1 and TRBJ2-3 gives the full variable domain: KAGVTQTPRYLIKTRGQQVTLSCSPISGHRSVSWYQQTPGQGLQFLFEYFSETQRNKGNFPGRFSGRQFSNSRSEMNVSTLELGDSALYLCASSLSGQGGSGTDTQYFGPGTRLTVL.

This clonotype occurred a few times. CDR3 amino acids: CASSLDGTSAYGEQFF. The CDR3 region has the DNA TGTGCCAGCAGCTTGGACGGGACTAGCGCCTACGGGGAGCAGTTCTTC. V gene TRBV5-4 combines with J gene TRBJ2-1, with TRBD2 matching over 10 bases. V was pared by 0 bases and J by 10 bases, with 10 bases of the junction left unmatched. The germline gives CDR1 SGHNT, CDR2 YYREEE (reference sequence). CDR3 length: 16 amino acids.

There are many counts of this clonotype. The chain has TRBV15 and TRBJ2-4, with D uncertain. Germline-derived CDR1 and CDR2 are LNHNV and YYDKDF (reference sequence). This CDR3 is 16 amino acids long. The ends were cut back, 0 bases at V and 0 bases at J, with 9 bases in the middle. CDR3 sequence reads: CATSREAAIAKNIQYF. CDR3 bases: TGTGCCACCAGCAGAGAGGCGGCGATAGCCAAAAACATTCAGTACTTC.

This sequence joins TRBV27 and TRBJ2-1; 10 bases match TRBD2. CDR1 and CDR2 from the germline V gene are MNHEY and SMNVEV (reference sequence). The CDR3 has 13 residues. The V and J ends lost 6 bases and 10 bases, in that order; junction bases with no gene match: 6. In nucleotides, the CDR3 is TGTGCCAGCAGACTAGCGGGGACACTCGAGCAGTTCTTC. Protein product: CASRLAGTLEQFF.

V and J are TRBV20-1 and TRBJ2-1; D is undetermined. The CDR3 has 10 residues. V shed 6 bases and J shed 4 bases, with 4 bases lying between them. Germline V gene sequence: CDR1 DFQATT, CDR2 SNEGSKA (reference sequence). The CDR3 region has the DNA TGCAGTGCCATGTACAATGAGCAGTTCTTC. It encodes CSAMYNEQFF.

This clonotype has only a few counts. V is TRBV6-5 and J is TRBJ2-3, with TRBD2 identical over 9 bases. Losses at the gene ends were 0 bases for V and 5 bases for J; bases not matched to a gene: 12. The CDR3 runs 18 residues. CDR1 is MNHEY and CDR2 is SVGAGI in the germline V gene. CDR3 DNA sequence: TGTGCCAGCAGTTACTCCGGCCTGGCGGGGGGGCATGGAGATACGCAGTATTTT. Protein sequence: CASSYSGLAGGHGDTQYF.

The table lists this clonotype with a few counts. This chain uses TRBV12-3 or TRBV12-4 with TRBJ2-1; the match to TRBD2 covers 8 bases. The V and J ends lost 5 bases and 13 bases, in that order; junction bases with no gene match: 4. This CDR3 contains 11 residues. The CDR3 nucleotides are TGTGCCAGCAGTCCCCGGGAGGGTCAGTTCTTC. It specifies CASSPREGQFF.

The rearrangement links TRBV27 to TRBJ1-1, with TRBD1 matching 11 bases. Trimming removed 3 bases from V and 1 base from J; junction bases left unmatched: 1. CDR1 and CDR2 (germline): MNHEY, SMNVEV (reference sequence). The CDR3 extends over 15 amino acids. The CDR3 spells CASSFGTGGNTEAFF. The CDR3 nucleotides are TGTGCCAGCAGTTTCGGGACAGGGGGGAACACTGAAGCTTTCTTT.

This chain links TRBV7-9 with TRBJ2-7; D is undetermined. CDR1 is SEHNR, CDR2 FQNEAQ, per germline (reference sequence). V lost 5 bases and J lost 2, with 13 bases in between. CDR3 size: 14 residues. DNA of the CDR3: TGTGCCAGCAGCATGGGATTTATCACCTACGAGCAGTACTTC. It yields the protein CASSMGFITYEQYF.

This chain links TRBV4-1 with TRBJ2-1, with D tentatively TRBD1 or TRBD2 (6 bases each). Trimming removed 4 bases from V and 8 bases from J, with 12 bases in between. Germline CDR1 is MGHRA and CDR2 is YSYEKL. This CDR3 is 13 amino acids long. Here the CDR3 reads CASSLGGPDEQFF. In DNA, the CDR3 is TGCGCCAGCAGCCTAGGGGGGCCGGATGAGCAGTTCTTC.

The chain combines TRBV5-6 with TRBJ1-1; a weak D match, TRBD1 (5 bases). This CDR3 contains 16 residues. Germline CDR1 reads SGHDT; CDR2 reads YYEEEE. Trimming removed 4 bases at V and 3 bases at J, with 19 bases between. The CDR3 loop reads CASSRQFRDGDTEAFF. CDR3 sequence (DNA): TGTGCCAGCAGCCGACAATTCCGGGACGGAGACACTGAAGCTTTCTTT.